This TCR beta chain was captured in a study of blood T cell repertoires in COVID-19. This CDR3 has 13 amino acids. The germline CDR1 and CDR2 sequences are KGHDR and SFDVKD. V was trimmed by 7 bases and J by 4 bases, leaving 12 bases between them. How the authors handled the data: The assay estimated nucleated cells by amplifying reference gene primers. This table comes from immunoSEQ multiplex PCR, and its TCRdb copy is limited to in-frame clones, with some not included. From that table come the V and J calls and clone size; the DNA was used to work out D and trimming. The data hold around 280,000 clones, with more than 75% observed a single time.

Input material: peripheral blood. The sequence derives from a woman aged 25 to 39 who had recovered from COVID-19. This chain uses TRBV24-1 with TRBJ1-2, with a weak D call TRBD1 (5 bases). CDR3 sequence: CATSSGLGYGYTF. CDR3 DNA sequence: TGTGCCACCAGCTCGGGACTAGGCTATGGCTACACCTTC.